A selection of T cell receptor beta chains follows, all from one sample in a study of response to subunit inactivated influenza vaccine. TCRdb ran MiXCR on the RT-PCR reads and lists one entry per CDR3 protein. The repertoire consists of more than 450,000 distinct CDR3 sequences, with about 11% occurring once and the leading ten covering approximately 9.9%. These sequences were also reported in another study, on T cells expressing NK-cell markers.

This specimen consisted of PBMCs from blood, obtained on the day of vaccination. The origin of the receptors is a man in his forties or fifties who received an inactivated influenza vaccine. Both conserved end residues are part of each CDR3. D genes are given only for firm matches. The listing skips clone size in some rows; elsewhere it reads once, few, many or a size class.

few	TRBV27	.	TRBJ2-7	TGTGCCAGCGGCCGGGGGGCGGTCGAGCAGTACTTC	CASGRGAVEQYF
few	TRBV5-4	.	TRBJ2-7	TGTGCCAGCAGCAAGCAGGGGAGCTCCTACGAGCAGTACTTC	CASSKQGSSYEQYF
.	TRBV18	TRBD2	TRBJ2-3	TGTGCCAGCTCTAGAGGAGCGGGAGTAGCAACAGATACGCAGTATTTT	CASSRGAGVATDTQYF
many	TRBV12-3/TRBV12-4	.	TRBJ2-7	TGTGCCAGCAGTCCCGGGACCCTCGAGCAGTACTTC	CASSPGTLEQYF
.	TRBV5-1	TRBD1	TRBJ1-1	TGCGCCAGCAGCTTGAGGACAGGGGAGATGAACACTGAAGCTTTCTTT	CASSLRTGEMNTEAFF
.	TRBV24-1	.	TRBJ1-3	TGTGCCACCAGTGACCCCGGGACTGCTGGAAACACCATATATTTT	CATSDPGTAGNTIYF
few	TRBV28	.	TRBJ1-5	TGTGCCAGCAGTTTAGCTGGGGGTGGTCAGCCCCAGCATTTT	CASSLAGGGQPQHF
.	TRBV2	.	TRBJ2-5	TGTGCCAGCACCCCGTGGCAGGTCCAAGAGACCCAGTACTTC	CASTPWQVQETQYF
.	TRBV12-3/TRBV12-4	.	TRBJ2-1	TGTGCCAGCGGCAAGTTGTACAATGAGCAGTTCTTC	CASGKLYNEQFF
.	TRBV7-2	.	TRBJ2-1	TGTGCCAGCAGCCCGCCCGGGGAAGAAGCCTACAATGAGCAGTTCTTC	CASSPPGEEAYNEQFF
.	TRBV11-2	TRBD1	TRBJ1-3	TGTGCCAGCAGCTCGTCAGGGGGTACTGGAAACACCATATATTTT	CASSSSGGTGNTIYF
.	TRBV7-2	TRBD1	TRBJ2-7	TGTGCCAGCAGCCGGACAGGGGAGGTCGAGCAGTACTTC	CASSRTGEVEQYF
many	TRBV5-1	TRBD1	TRBJ2-7	TGCGCCAGCAGCCCCTCCCAGGGGGCCTACGAGCAGTACTTC	CASSPSQGAYEQYF
many	TRBV4-1	.	TRBJ2-7	TGCGCCAGCAGCCAAGGACGGTACTACGAGCAGTACTTC	CASSQGRYYEQYF
few	TRBV7-8	.	TRBJ2-2	TGTGCCAGCAGCGGCCGCAGCACCGGGGAGCTGTTTTTT	CASSGRSTGELFF
.	TRBV3-1	.	TRBJ2-6	TGTGCCAGCAGCCCACAACAGGGTTCCGGGGCCAACGTCCTGACTTTC	CASSPQQGSGANVLTF
few	TRBV6-6	.	TRBJ1-1	TGTGCCAGCGATGGCCCGTCGGACACTGAAGCTTTCTTT	CASDGPSDTEAFF
.	TRBV7-6	.	TRBJ2-7	TGTGCCAGCAGCCTCTCGGGAGTATCCTACGAGCAGTACTTC	CASSLSGVSYEQYF
.	TRBV27	.	TRBJ2-1	TGTGCCAGCAGTTCACGGATCGGTCCCATGAAGGACAATGAGCAGTTCTTC	CASSSRIGPMKDNEQFF
few	TRBV15	.	TRBJ1-4	TGTGCCACCAGCAGATTTCGGCGTACTAATGAAAAACTGTTTTTT	CATSRFRRTNEKLFF
.	TRBV5-6	.	TRBJ1-1	TGTGCCAGCAGCTGGGATAGGGGCTCCACTGAAGCTTTCTTT	CASSWDRGSTEAFF
many	TRBV20-1	TRBD1	TRBJ2-3	TGCAGTGCTAGAAGGACAGGGGGCGGCCTAGATACGCAGTATTTT	CSARRTGGGLDTQYF
many	TRBV4-2	TRBD1	TRBJ1-1	TGTGCCAGCAGCCAGGAAGAGACAGGGGGCAGAACTGAAGCTTTCTTT	CASSQEETGGRTEAFF
.	TRBV5-6	TRBD1	TRBJ1-4	TGTGCCAGCAGCCGGGACAGGGAACATGCAACTAATGAAAAACTGTTTTTT	CASSRDREHATNEKLFF
.	TRBV4-2	TRBD1	TRBJ1-6	TGTGCCAGCAGCCAAGAGTCAGGCGGGACAGTTAATTCACCCCTCCACTTT	CASSQESGGTVNSPLHF
few	TRBV11-2	.	TRBJ1-4	TGTGCCAGCAGCCGTGGACGGGGAGGAGCTAATGAAAAACTGTTTTTT	CASSRGRGGANEKLFF
.	TRBV20-1	TRBD2	TRBJ2-7	TGCAGTGCTAGAAGGACTAGCGGGATGACCTACGAGCAGTACTTC	CSARRTSGMTYEQYF
.	TRBV20-1	.	TRBJ2-1	TGCAGTGCTGGCGGGGCCCTCCTGGATGAGCAGTTCTTC	CSAGGALLDEQFF
.	TRBV4-2	TRBD2	TRBJ2-3	TGTGCCAGCAGCCCCGGGACTAGCGGGGTAGATACGCAGTATTTT	CASSPGTSGVDTQYF
many	TRBV15	.	TRBJ2-1	TGTGCCACCAGCAGAGAAGGCAATGAGCAGTTCTTC	CATSREGNEQFF